This TCR beta chain emerged from a study of blood T cell repertoires in COVID-19. Across the study: Samples of COVID-19 (acute and convalescent) were obtained from the United States, Italy and Spain.

The junction had 5 bases not matched to a gene; V was cut back by 2 bases and J by 7 bases. The germline V gene has CDR1 LNHDA and CDR2 SQIVND (reference sequence). The CDR3 has 15 amino acids. Residents of 24 US areas, aged roughly 18 to 89 years, made up the participants. Assignment of participants to cohorts was predicated upon participant-reported clinical history. Authors' analysis steps: Using reference gene primer amplification, nucleated cell counts were estimated. Sequencing was performed with immunoSEQ multiplex PCR; in TCRdb, only in-frame clones are kept and a portion is missing. The V and J calls and clone size are taken from that table; D and trimming were inferred from the DNA. In the table there are approximately 300,000 clones, 80% to 90% of which are singletons.

The gene calls are TRBV19 and TRBJ1-4; 9 bases agree with TRBD1. Material: PBMCs or T cells enriched from blood (not recorded which). The receptor comes from a young man who had recovered from COVID-19. The DNA for the CDR3 is TGTGCCAGTAGTATACTCGGGACAGGGACTGAAAAACTGTTTTTT. Translation: CASSILGTGTEKLFF.